This entry lists 14 T cell receptor beta chains sequenced from one sample in a study of graft-versus-host responses after intestinal transplantation. TCRdb keeps only in-frame clones here, not all; method: immunoSEQ multiplex PCR. The repertoire holds 70,000 or so clones, with 84% as singletons. These receptors have no known antigen. The sample here was unstimulated CD4+ T cells sorted from spleen or lymph node cells, taken before transplant. These receptors were obtained from a human donor who was the organ donor for an intestinal transplant.

This chain joins TRBV29-1 and TRBJ2-7, with D possibly being TRBD2 (5 bases). This CDR3 contains 13 residues. V was cut by 6 bases and J by 2 bases, with 14 bases left in between. CDR1 SQVTM and CDR2 ANQGSEA come from the germline V gene. The CDR3 region is CSVDDYRPYEQYV. In nucleotides, the CDR3 is TGCAGCGTAGACGACTACCGTCCCTACGAGCAGTACGTC.

The chain couples TRBV11-3 to TRBJ2-2, with unresolved D. The germline gives CDR1 SGHNT, CDR2 YENEEA. Trimming stripped 2 bases from V and 1 base from J, with 2 bases between. The CDR3 is made up of 13 amino acids. This CDR3 is CASSLQNTGELFF. CDR3 in DNA: TGTGCCAGCAGCTTACAGAACACCGGGGAGCTGTTTTTT.

The chain combines TRBV6-5 with TRBJ1-5; a weak D match, TRBD1 (6 bases). The CDR3 is made up of 14 amino acids. The germline V gene has CDR1 MNHEY and CDR2 SVGAGI. V was clipped by 5 bases and J by 4 bases, with 12 bases between them. The DNA of the CDR3 is TGTGCCAGCAGTACGACAGGCCCTAATCAGCCCCAGCATTTT. This codes for CASSTTGPNQPQHF.

The chain combines TRBV12-1 with TRBJ2-7; the table's TRBD1 call for D was not verified on the DNA. TRBV12-1 represents a pseudogene. The CDR3 extends over 16 amino acids. CDR3 bases: TGTGCCAGCAGCCTTCCCCCGCCGGGACAGTTCTACGAGCAGTACGTC. Residues: CASSLPPPGQFYEQYV.

The chain uses TRBV7-2 and TRBJ2-5; 8 bases line up with TRBD2. The germline V gene has CDR1 SGHTA and CDR2 FQGNSA. V was pared by 5 bases and J by 5 bases, with 7 bases of the junction left unmatched. This CDR3 contains 14 residues. CDR3 nucleotide sequence: TGTGCCAGCAGCCCCCGGACTAGCAGGGAGACCCAGTACTTC. It specifies CASSPRTSRETQYF.

This clone was counted once. This chain joins TRBV28 and TRBJ2-5, with 10 bases that match TRBD2. J was trimmed by 5 bases and V by 10 bases; bases with no gene match: 10. Germline CDR1 reads MDHEN; CDR2 reads SYDVKM. The CDR3 contains 14 residues. The CDR3 region is CAIGRLAGIETQYF. In nucleotides, the CDR3 is TGTGCCATCGGACGACTAGCGGGCATTGAGACCCAGTACTTC. The complete variable domain, with remaining parts taken from reference TRBV28 and TRBJ2-5, reads DVKVTQSSRYLVKRTGEKVFLECVQDMDHENMFWYRQDPGLGLRLIYFSYDVKMKEKGDIPEGYSVSREKKERFSLILESASTNQTSMYLCAIGRLAGIETQYFGPGTRLLVL.

In DNA form, the CDR3 reads TGTGCCAGCAGTTTATCTCGCGGGACTGAAGCTTTCTTT. It translates to CASSLSRGTEAFF. The rearrangement joins TRBV27 to TRBJ1-1; D gene uncertain. The CDR3 sequence is 13 residues long. Trimming took off 0 bases at V and 5 bases at J, with 7 bases between the two ends. From germline, CDR1 is MNHEY and CDR2 SMNVEV (reference sequence).

The J gene is TRBJ2-7, the V gene TRBV5-5; 9 bases align to TRBD1. Trimming at V came to 6 bases and at J to 7 bases, leaving 17 bases not matched to a gene. Germline-derived CDR1 and CDR2 are SGHKS and YYEKEE (reference sequence). The CDR3 has 16 amino acids. The CDR3 reads CASTSTFYRGLEEQYV. The CDR3 DNA reads as TGTGCCAGCACCTCGACTTTCTACAGGGGGCTAGAGGAGCAGTACGTC.

This chain links TRBV6-1 with TRBJ2-2; unclear D gene. CDR3 size: 13 residues. CDR1 and CDR2 (germline): MNHNS, SASEGT. V shed 2 bases and J shed 4 bases, with 5 bases lying between them. The CDR3 coding sequence is TGTGCCAGCAGTGAACTAGTCACCGGGGAGCTGTTTTTT. Translating it yields CASSELVTGELFF.

This sequence joins TRBV11-2 and TRBJ2-5, with 8 positions matching TRBD2. Germline V gene data show CDR1 as SGHAT and CDR2 as FQNNGV. The CDR3 is 16 residues long. J was trimmed by 2 bases and V by 4 bases; bases with no gene match: 9. The CDR3 sequence: CASSSRPGTRQETQYF. CDR3 sequence (DNA): TGTGCCAGCAGCTCCCGCCCTGGGACTAGGCAAGAGACCCAGTACTTC.

The chain couples TRBV9 to TRBJ2-3; perhaps TRBD1 as D (5 bases). V was pared by 2 bases and J by 2 bases, with 9 bases between. The CDR3 is 14 residues long. Looked up from germline, CDR1 is SGDLS and CDR2 is YYNGEE. The CDR3 DNA reads as TGTGCCAGCAGCGTCCAGGGTGACACAGATACGCAGTATTTT. Protein sequence: CASSVQGDTDTQYF.

CDR3 sequence reads: CASSLHKGGMGNQPQHF. Written as DNA, the CDR3 is TGTGCCAGCAGTTTACATAAAGGGGGCATGGGCAATCAGCCCCAGCATTTT. This chain links TRBV28 with TRBJ1-5; 7 nucleotides agree with TRBD1. Germline V gene sequence: CDR1 MDHEN, CDR2 SYDVKM. The V gene end was trimmed by 2 bases and the J gene end by 2 bases; junction bases not matched to a gene: 9. The CDR3 length is 17 residues.

The rearrangement joins TRBV5-4 to TRBJ2-2; no clear D gene. V lost 2 bases and J 4 bases, leaving 6 bases between the germline ends. The CDR3 runs to 13 residues. The germline V gene encodes CDR1 SGHNT and CDR2 YYREEE (reference sequence). The CDR3 protein is CASSFERTGELFF. The DNA for the CDR3 is TGTGCCAGCAGCTTCGAGCGCACCGGGGAGCTGTTTTTT.

The chain is built from TRBV6-5 and TRBJ1-3; the D is unclear. The V gene lost 0 bases and the J gene lost 0 bases, with 3 bases spanning the gap. The length of the CDR3 is 14 residues. Germline CDR1 reads MNHEY; CDR2 reads SVGAGI. Written as DNA, the CDR3 is TGTGCCAGCAGTTACTCACACTCTGGAAACACCATATATTTT. It yields the protein CASSYSHSGNTIYF.